This T cell receptor beta chain was captured by sequencing in a study of PD-L1 blockade in urothelial cancer. Study context: Dosed intravenously at 1,200 mg every 3 weeks, atezolizumab was initiated by patients around 2014. Blood was evaluated 3 weeks (second dose) and 6 weeks after therapy began.

Synthetic analogs of TCR templates were spiked into every PCR. Produced via immunoSEQ multiplex PCR; TCRdb's table is partial and in-frame only. The sample lists 50,000 to 75,000 clones, approximately 80% occurring once. Germline CDR1 is MNHEY and CDR2 is SVGAGI. CDR3 size: 14 residues. Trimming cost V 4 bases and J 7 bases; bases outside gene matches: 5. The time point: pretreatment peripheral blood. Patients' cancers were locally advanced or metastatic urothelial carcinomas. The source was PBMCs, collected around atezolizumab (anti-PD-L1) treatment. This TCR came from a man between 70 and 80 years old with urothelial cancer. The genes are TRBV6-5 and TRBJ1-5, with 9 nucleotides matching TRBD1. The CDR3 loop is CASSSTGGRQPQHF. The CDR3 nucleotides read TGTGCCAGCAGTTCCACAGGGGGCCGGCAGCCCCAGCATTTT.